Below, 10 T cell receptor beta chains from the same sample are listed, as sequenced in a study of blood T cells in healthy people across ages. The use of a sample-barcoded 5' primer and a J-beta primer mix characterized a second PCR of roughly 6 to 11 cycles. In TCRdb, the 5' RACE reads were re-called with MiXCR into one record per CDR3 protein. The repertoire consists of hundreds of thousands of distinct CDR3 sequences, with more than 20% occurring once and the leading ten covering 9.4%. This sample was also put to use in a study of T cells of mothers and their children.

The specimen sequenced was blood. Source of these receptors: a boy aged 5-17 years in good health.

Only a few counts were recorded for this clonotype. This rearrangement joins TRBV29-1 to TRBJ2-7; 10 bases are a match to TRBD1. This CDR3 is built from 13 residues. J gave up 3 bases and V 4 bases, and 3 bases lay outside the gene matches. Germline V gives CDR1 SQVTM, CDR2 ANQGSEA. CDR3 region: CSVGRTGGYEQYF. For the CDR3, the DNA is TGCAGCGTTGGAAGGACAGGGGGCTACGAGCAGTACTTC.

This chain joins TRBV7-9 and TRBJ2-7; D is uncertain. The CDR3 is made up of 14 amino acids. In germline, CDR1 is SEHNR, CDR2 FQNEAQ (reference sequence). The V and J ends lost 2 bases and 1 base respectively, with 9 bases between them. CDR3 region: CASSLNRGSYEQYF. The CDR3 DNA reads as TGTGCCAGCAGCTTAAATCGTGGGTCCTACGAGCAGTACTTC.

The chain recombines TRBV6-6 with TRBJ2-2; 10 bases agree with TRBD1. The CDR3 is 16 residues long. Germline trimming cut 4 bases from V and 7 bases from J; bases unmatched to any gene: 9. CDR1 MNHNY and CDR2 SVGAGI come from the germline V gene (reference sequence). The CDR3 coding sequence is TGTGCCAGCAGTTCCTCCCGACAGGGGGCAATCGGGGAGCTGTTTTTT. This gives the protein CASSSSRQGAIGELFF.

This clonotype was seen a handful of times. The genes are TRBV7-9 and TRBJ2-3; the match to TRBD2 covers 10 bases. J lost 0 bases, V lost 5 bases, and 2 bases had no gene match. CDR1 and CDR2 from the germline V gene are SEHNR and FQNEAQ (reference sequence). The CDR3 sequence is 15 residues long. Here the CDR3 DNA reads TGTGCCAGCAGCGGGACTAGCGCGAGCACAGATACGCAGTATTTT. This translates into CASSGTSASTDTQYF.

This chain joins TRBV20-1 and TRBJ2-1, with TRBD2 matching over 9 bases. The CDR3 contains 15 residues. V was clipped by 1 base and J by 4 bases; unmatched bases: 5. Per germline, CDR1 DFQATT and CDR2 SNEGSKA (reference sequence). CDR3 sequence: CSARVGAGGYNEQFF. Here the CDR3 DNA reads TGCAGTGCTAGAGTGGGAGCGGGAGGATACAATGAGCAGTTCTTC.

V and J are TRBV29-1 and TRBJ2-5, with D tentatively TRBD2 (5 bases). V lost 1 base and J 4 bases, leaving 7 bases between the germline ends. The germline V gene has CDR1 SQVTM and CDR2 ANQGSEA. There are 12 residues in the CDR3. CDR3 DNA: TGCAGCGTTGAAGTCGAGGGAGAGACCCAGTACTTC. Residues: CSVEVEGETQYF.

J is TRBJ2-5 and V is TRBV6-5; 15 positions agree with TRBD2. The J call may be in error: the DNA end matches TRBJ2-7 better. Germline V CDR1 and CDR2: MNHEY, SVGAGI. This CDR3 is 16 amino acids long. CDR3 nucleotides: TGTGCCAGCAGTTCCCCGGGACTAGCGGGGGGCTACGAGCAGTACTTC. It codes for CASSSPGLAGGYEQYF.

The V gene is TRBV27, the J gene TRBJ1-5; D perhaps matches TRBD1 (5 bases). This CDR3 region has 14 residues. Germline V lookup: CDR1 MNHEY, CDR2 SMNVEV (reference sequence). V was shortened by 3 bases and J by 4 bases, with 10 bases between the two germline ends. CDR3 in DNA: TGTGCCAGCAGTTTGTCGGGACTTAATCAGCCCCAGCATTTT. Translation: CASSLSGLNQPQHF.

The chain has TRBV11-2 and TRBJ1-3; D may be TRBD1 (5 bases). Trimming pared 5 bases from V and 6 bases from J, leaving 14 bases between. The CDR3 consists of 14 residues. Germline CDR1 is SGHAT and CDR2 is FQNNGV. The CDR3 DNA follows: TGTGCCAGCAGCCCGGACATCGCGATAAACACCATATATTTT. This gives the protein CASSPDIAINTIYF.

The table lists this clonotype with a count of one. The CDR3 nucleotides are TGTGCCAGCAGCTGGAGTGCTCATACTGGGGATGAGCAGTTCTTC. It encodes CASSWSAHTGDEQFF. This chain uses TRBV7-2 with TRBJ2-1; D gene ambiguous. CDR3 size: 15 residues. From germline, CDR1 is SGHTA and CDR2 FQGNSA. V was cut by 4 bases and J by 8 bases, with 18 bases left in between.